This TCR beta chain originates from a study of blood T cells in healthy people across ages. This CDR3 comprises 17 residues. Germline CDR1 and CDR2: MNHEY and SMNVEV (reference sequence). Then a second PCR, running about 6 to 11 cycles, was carried out with a sample-barcoded 5' primer and a J-beta primer mix. In TCRdb, the 5' RACE reads were re-called with MiXCR into one record per CDR3 protein. The table has over 1.5 million distinct CDR3 sequences, 49% seen once. What was sequenced was blood. J is TRBJ2-4 and V is TRBV27; no clear D gene. The DNA end is a closer match to TRBJ2-5, so the J assignment may be wrong. The origin of this receptor is a woman aged 40 to 50 in good health. In DNA form, the CDR3 reads TGTGCCAGCAGTAAGGCAATACACTATTCGCGCCAAGAGACCCAGTACTTC. Its protein is CASSKAIHYSRQETQYF.